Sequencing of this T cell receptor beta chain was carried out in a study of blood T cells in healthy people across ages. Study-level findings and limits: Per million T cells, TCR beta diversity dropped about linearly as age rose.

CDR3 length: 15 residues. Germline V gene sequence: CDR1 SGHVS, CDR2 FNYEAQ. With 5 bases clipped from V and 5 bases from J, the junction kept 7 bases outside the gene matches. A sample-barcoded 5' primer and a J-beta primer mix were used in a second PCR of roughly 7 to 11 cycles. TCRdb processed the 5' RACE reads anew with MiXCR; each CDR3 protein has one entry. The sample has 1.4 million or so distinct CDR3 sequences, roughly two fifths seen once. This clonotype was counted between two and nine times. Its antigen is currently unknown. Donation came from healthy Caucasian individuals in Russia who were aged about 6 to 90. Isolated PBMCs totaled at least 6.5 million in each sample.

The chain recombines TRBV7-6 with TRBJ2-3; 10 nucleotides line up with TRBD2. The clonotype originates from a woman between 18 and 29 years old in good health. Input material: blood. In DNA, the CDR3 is TGTGCCAGCAGCCTTCAAGCGGGAGGGCTAGATACGCAGTATTTT. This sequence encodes CASSLQAGGLDTQYF.